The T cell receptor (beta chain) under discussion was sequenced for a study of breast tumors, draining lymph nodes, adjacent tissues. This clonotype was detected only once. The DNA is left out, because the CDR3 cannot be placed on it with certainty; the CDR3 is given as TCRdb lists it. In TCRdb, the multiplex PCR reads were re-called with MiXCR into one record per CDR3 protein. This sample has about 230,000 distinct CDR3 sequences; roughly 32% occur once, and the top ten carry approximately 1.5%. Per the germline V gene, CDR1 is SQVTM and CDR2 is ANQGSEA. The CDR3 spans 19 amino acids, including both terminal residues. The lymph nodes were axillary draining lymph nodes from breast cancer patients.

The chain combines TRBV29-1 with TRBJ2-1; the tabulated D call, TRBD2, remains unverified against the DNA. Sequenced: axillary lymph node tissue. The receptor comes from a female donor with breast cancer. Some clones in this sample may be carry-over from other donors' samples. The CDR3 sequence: CTSVPAPPPLAGGPHEQFF.